The 18 T cell receptor beta chains presented below share a single source sample, sequenced in a study of response to subunit inactivated influenza vaccine. TCRdb reprocessed the RT-PCR reads via MiXCR and lists one record per CDR3 protein. The sample yields about 800,000 distinct CDR3 sequences, approximately 22% seen once. The sample here was PBMCs from blood, taken more than 4 days after vaccination. All receptors derive from a man between 50 and 59 years old who received an inactivated influenza vaccine.

This clonotype was counted a few times. The rearrangement links TRBV6-5 to TRBJ2-3, with D hard to call. The CDR3 has 15 residues. V was clipped by 4 bases and J by 0 bases, with 11 bases between them. Germline assignment: CDR1 MNHEY and CDR2 SVGAGI. The CDR3 nucleotides read TGTGCCAGCAGTTTCCGGGTCACTAGCACAGATACGCAGTATTTT. As protein: CASSFRVTSTDTQYF.

This clonotype was observed at least ten times. This chain connects TRBV15 to TRBJ2-4; D is perhaps TRBD1 (6 bases). This CDR3 has 15 residues. Trimming took off 0 bases at V and 8 bases at J, with 14 bases between the two ends. CDR1 and CDR2 from the germline V gene are LNHNV and YYDKDF (reference sequence). The CDR3 DNA is TGTGCCACCAGCAGAGAACTCACCCCAGGGGACATTCAGTACTTC. It codes for CATSRELTPGDIQYF.

This clonotype was observed a handful of times. The chain links TRBV20-1 to TRBJ2-5; D is unresolved. The ends were cut back, 5 bases at V and 2 bases at J, with 18 bases in the middle. CDR1 and CDR2 (germline): DFQATT, SNEGSKA (reference sequence). This CDR3 has 15 residues. CDR3 sequence (DNA): TGCAGTGCTCAGGATCCCAGAAAGATTCAAGAGACCCAGTACTTC. Translated, it gives CSAQDPRKIQETQYF.

The chain combines TRBV20-1 with TRBJ1-5; weak D call: TRBD1 (5 bases). Trimming shortened V by 0 bases and J by 5 bases, and 11 bases separated the two germline ends. This CDR3 is 14 amino acids long. The germline V gene has CDR1 DFQATT and CDR2 SNEGSKA (reference sequence). The CDR3 nucleotides read TGCAGTGCTAGAGATTGGCAGGGCGATCAGCCCCAGCATTTT. Translated, it gives CSARDWQGDQPQHF.

The chain has TRBV15 and TRBJ2-7; D is possibly TRBD1 (6 bases). The germline CDR1 and CDR2 sequences are LNHNV and YYDKDF (reference sequence). Trimming removed 1 base at V and 2 bases at J, with 15 bases between. The CDR3 consists of 16 residues. The CDR3 spells CATSRVTRDTTYEQYF. CDR3 sequence (DNA): TGTGCCACCAGCAGAGTTACCCGGGACACCACCTACGAGCAGTACTTC. Filled out from reference TRBV15 and TRBJ2-7, the complete variable domain reads DAMVIQNPRYQVTQFGKPVTLSCSQTLNHNVMYWYQQKSSQAPKLLFHYYDKDFNNEADTPDNFQSRRPNTSFCFLDIRSPGLGDTAMYLCATSRVTRDTTYEQYFGPGTRLTVT.

The rearrangement joins TRBV18 to TRBJ2-1, with D possibly TRBD1 on 5 matching bases. In germline, CDR1 is KGHSH, CDR2 LQKENI. V lost 4 bases and J lost 0, with 13 bases in between. CDR3 length: 16 residues. This CDR3 reads CASSLRAGNSYNEQFF. The CDR3 DNA is TGTGCCAGCTCACTCCGGGCAGGGAACTCCTACAATGAGCAGTTCTTC.

The rearrangement joins TRBV4-2 to TRBJ2-2; the D gene could be TRBD1 or TRBD2 (5 bases each). The germline V gene encodes CDR1 LGHNA and CDR2 YNFKEQ. This CDR3 has 19 residues. Trimming pared 1 base from V and 4 bases from J, leaving 22 bases between. For the CDR3, the DNA is TGTGCCAGCAGCCAAGCTGGACTTCGAGATCCAGGGTCCACCGGGGAGCTGTTTTTT. As protein: CASSQAGLRDPGSTGELFF.

The chain's CDR3 is CASSAGQGTNTGELFF. The CDR3 DNA sequence: TGTGCCAGCAGCGCAGGACAGGGGACGAACACCGGGGAGCTGTTTTTT. V and J are TRBV5-4 and TRBJ2-2; TRBD1 aligns across 9 bases. The trim removed 4 bases at V and 0 bases at J, leaving 4 bases unmatched. Germline CDR1 and CDR2: SGHNT and YYREEE (reference sequence). The CDR3 runs to 16 residues.

This clonotype appeared many times. The J gene is TRBJ2-3, the V gene TRBV28; D could derive from TRBD1 or TRBD2 (6 bases each). The CDR3 has 16 amino acids. CDR1 is MDHEN and CDR2 is SYDVKM in the germline V gene. Trimming left V 5 bases short and J 0 bases short, with 15 bases between. Written as DNA, the CDR3 is TGTGCCAGCAGTGACCCGCGAGGGGGGAGCACAGATACGCAGTATTTT. Encoded protein: CASSDPRGGSTDTQYF.

The V call is TRBV7-2, the J call TRBJ2-1; TRBD1 is a possible D gene (6 bases). The CDR3 spans 12 residues. V was clipped by 6 bases and J by 9 bases, with 12 bases between them. From germline, CDR1 is SGHTA and CDR2 FQGNSA. The CDR3 sequence: CASSLTGFEQFF. In DNA, the CDR3 is TGTGCCAGCAGTCTTACAGGGTTTGAGCAGTTCTTC.

This chain joins TRBV9 and TRBJ2-2; 8 positions match TRBD2. Trimming took 4 bases from V and 6 from J; bases not matched to a gene: 8. CDR1 is SGDLS, CDR2 YYNGEE, per germline. The CDR3 spans 15 residues. CDR3 residues: CASSPGGAGAGELFF. CDR3 sequence (DNA): TGTGCCAGCAGCCCCGGGGGAGCGGGAGCCGGGGAGCTGTTTTTT.

This clonotype has just one count. The CDR3 loop reads CSVQGNSGANVLTF. The CDR3 DNA sequence: TGCAGCGTTCAGGGAAACTCTGGGGCCAACGTCCTGACTTTC. The chain uses TRBV29-1 and TRBJ2-6, with D possibly matching TRBD1 (5 bases). The CDR3 runs 14 residues. Germline V gene lookup returns CDR1 SQVTM and CDR2 ANQGSEA. V was shortened by 5 bases and J by 0 bases, with 8 bases between the two germline ends.

This clonotype occurred a few times. The CDR3 here is CASSLVSGNQPQHF. The CDR3 bases are TGTGCCAGCAGCTTAGTAAGTGGCAATCAGCCCCAGCATTTT. The genes are TRBV7-2 and TRBJ1-5; no reliable D call. Between the trimmed V and J ends, which lost 1 base and 2 bases, there was a span of 6 bases. The V gene's germline CDR1 is SGHTA and CDR2 FQGNSA. This CDR3 has 14 amino acids.

This clonotype was counted only a few times. CDR3 nucleotide sequence: TGTGCCAGCGGTCAAAGCGTGGGGAACACCGGGGAGCTGTTTTTT. Translated, it gives CASGQSVGNTGELFF. The genes are TRBV4-2 and TRBJ2-2; the D is unclear. The CDR3 has 15 amino acids. Germline V gene lookup returns CDR1 LGHNA and CDR2 YNFKEQ. V lost 8 bases, J lost 1 base, and 14 bases lay in between.

This sequence joins TRBV2 and TRBJ1-5; 8 nucleotides match TRBD1. The CDR3 has 13 amino acids. Germline CDR1 and CDR2: SNHLY and FYNNEI. Unmatched junction bases numbered 1, after V lost 3 bases and J lost 6 bases. CDR3 DNA sequence: TGTGCCAGCAGTGACAGGGGGCTTCAGCCCCAGCATTTT. Translated: CASSDRGLQPQHF.

This clonotype was counted many times. The rearrangement joins TRBV10-3 to TRBJ2-7; 15 nucleotides match TRBD2. The junction had 6 bases not matched to a gene; V was cut back by 8 bases and J by 1 base. CDR3 length: 16 residues. Germline V gene sequence: CDR1 ENHRY, CDR2 SYGVKD. CDR3 nucleotide sequence: TGTGCCATCGGGACTAGCGGGAGGTCGGGTTCCTACGAGCAGTACTTC. Translating gives CAIGTSGRSGSYEQYF.

The V gene is TRBV24-1, the J gene TRBJ1-5; tentative D call: TRBD1 (5 bases). V lost 4 bases and J 1 base, leaving 16 bases between the germline ends. This CDR3 spans 17 amino acids. Per germline, CDR1 KGHDR and CDR2 SFDVKD. Here the CDR3 DNA reads TGTGCCACCAGTGACCCCCGCTCGACAGTGAGCAATCAGCCCCAGCATTTT. Encoded protein: CATSDPRSTVSNQPQHF.

This clonotype came up a few times. This chain links TRBV25-1 with TRBJ2-3; possibly TRBD1 for D (5 bases). Germline V gives CDR1 MGHDK, CDR2 SYGVNS. V gave up 3 bases and J gave up 0 bases, with 10 bases separating them. This CDR3 region has 15 residues. The chain's CDR3 is CASSEGQLSTDTQYF. CDR3 bases: TGTGCCAGCAGTGAGGGGCAGCTCAGCACAGATACGCAGTATTTT. Complete variable domain (other parts from reference TRBV25-1 and TRBJ2-3): EADIYQTPRYLVIGTGKKITLECSQTMGHDKMYWYQQDPGMELHLIHYSYGVNSTEKGDLSSESTVSRIRTEHFPLTLESARPSHTSQYLCASSEGQLSTDTQYFGPGTRLTVL.